What follows are 29 T cell receptor beta chains derived from one specimen sequenced in a study of technical replicates of blood from a few donors. Measured with immunoSEQ multiplex PCR; TCRdb has only the in-frame clones, and not every one. This sample has some 77,000 clones, with 86% found just once. The sample comprised PBMCs. The source of these receptors is a human donor in good health. Some clones in this sample may be carry-over from other donors' samples.

The chain has TRBV5-4 and TRBJ2-1; 13 bases are a match to TRBD2. The germline gives CDR1 SGHNT, CDR2 YYREEE (reference sequence). This CDR3 has 16 residues. The V gene end was trimmed by 3 bases and the J gene end by 7 bases; junction bases not matched to a gene: 7. The DNA for the CDR3 is TGTGCCAGCAGCTCCGGACTAGCGGGGGTCTTGAATGAGCAGTTCTTC. Translated, it gives CASSSGLAGVLNEQFF. Together with reference TRBV5-4 and TRBJ2-1, the CDR3 gives the full variable domain: ETGVTQSPTHLIKTRGQQVTLRCSSQSGHNTVSWYQQALGQGPQFIFQYYREEENGRGNFPPRFSGLQFPNYSSELNVNALELDDSALYLCASSSGLAGVLNEQFFGPGTRLTVL.

This clone was seen only once. V usage is TRBV7-8 and J usage is TRBJ2-7; 7 nucleotides line up with TRBD2. Trimming at V came to 2 bases and at J to 3 bases, leaving 4 bases not matched to a gene. The V gene's germline CDR1 is SGHVS and CDR2 FQNEAQ. This CDR3 is 14 amino acids long. The CDR3 here is CASSLRGESYEQYF. The DNA for the CDR3 is TGTGCCAGCAGCTTACGGGGGGAGAGCTACGAGCAGTACTTC.

V usage is TRBV19 and J usage is TRBJ2-5; D unresolved. The V end was cut by 4 bases, the J end by 5 bases, with 11 bases between. The CDR3 is made up of 13 amino acids. Germline V gene data show CDR1 as LNHDA and CDR2 as SQIVND (reference sequence). The CDR3 sequence is CASSTEPTETQYF. CDR3 nucleotides: TGTGCCAGTAGTACTGAACCTACGGAGACCCAGTACTTC.

V is TRBV7-9 and J is TRBJ1-2; unclear D gene. Germline-derived CDR1 and CDR2 are SEHNR and FQNEAQ (reference sequence). The V end lost 5 bases, the J end lost 1 base, and 17 bases lay between the germline ends. This CDR3 is 16 amino acids long. Written as DNA, the CDR3 is TGTGCCAGCAGCCACACTAACACCGGGAGTAACTATGGCTACACCTTC. Residues: CASSHTNTGSNYGYTF.

The CDR3 protein is CASRRQRNTEAFF. The CDR3 bases are TGTGCCAGCAGGCGACAGAGGAACACTGAAGCTTTCTTT. The chain is built from TRBV6-1 and TRBJ1-1, with D perhaps TRBD1 (5 bases). The V gene lost 6 bases and the J gene lost 1 base, with 9 bases spanning the gap. The V gene's germline CDR1 is MNHNS and CDR2 SASEGT. The CDR3 length is 13 residues.

The chain employs TRBV4-3 and TRBJ2-5, with 9 bases fitting TRBD2. Germline V lookup: CDR1 LGHNA, CDR2 YSLEER. This CDR3 is 17 amino acids long. Losses at the gene ends were 0 bases for V and 2 bases for J; bases not matched to a gene: 7. Written as DNA, the CDR3 is TGCGCCAGCAGCCAAGATAGGATCCTAGCGGGACAAGAGACCCAGTACTTC. Its translation: CASSQDRILAGQETQYF.

This rearrangement joins TRBV7-9 to TRBJ2-5, with a tentative D call TRBD1 (6 bases). The CDR3 sequence is 14 residues long. The V gene lost 6 bases and the J gene lost 5 bases, with 16 bases spanning the gap. Germline loops: CDR1 SEHNR, CDR2 FQNEAQ (reference sequence). CDR3: CASSSPGHWETQYF. The DNA for the CDR3 is TGTGCCAGCAGTTCCCCGGGACATTGGGAGACCCAGTACTTC.

The chain employs TRBV7-2 and TRBJ1-5; the D gene is possibly TRBD1 (6 bases). The CDR3 has 15 residues. Trimming left V 0 bases short and J 5 bases short, with 11 bases between. CDR1 and CDR2 from the germline V gene are SGHTA and FQGNSA. For the CDR3, the DNA is TGTGCCAGCAGCTTAGCGGGGGCGGGAGATCAGCCCCAGCATTTT. As protein: CASSLAGAGDQPQHF.

The sample holds one count of this clone. V gene TRBV28 combines with J gene TRBJ2-6, with TRBD2 identical over 8 bases. The V gene end was trimmed by 6 bases and the J gene end by 1 base; junction bases not matched to a gene: 5. The CDR3 runs to 16 residues. Per the germline V gene, CDR1 is MDHEN and CDR2 is SYDVKM. The CDR3 DNA reads as TGTGCCAGCAGGGAATCGGGGGGGTCTGGGGCCAACGTCCTGACTTTC. Protein: CASRESGGSGANVLTF.

CDR3 in DNA: TGTGCCAGCAGTTACTCTCGGCCGGGCGGGTCCGAGCAGTACTTC. This sequence encodes CASSYSRPGGSEQYF. J is TRBJ2-7 and V is TRBV6-6; D might be TRBD2 (5 bases). The V gene's germline CDR1 is MNHNY and CDR2 SVGAGI (reference sequence). The V end was cut by 0 bases, the J end by 6 bases, with 15 bases between. The CDR3 is 15 amino acids.

The CDR3: CASSYSALVGTEAFF. CDR3 nucleotide sequence: TGTGCCAGCAGTTATTCTGCGTTGGTCGGCACTGAAGCTTTCTTT. The chain uses TRBV6-5 and TRBJ1-1, with D uncertain. Trimming removed 3 bases at V and 4 bases at J, with 15 bases between. CDR1 MNHEY and CDR2 SVGAGI come from the germline V gene. The CDR3 is made up of 15 amino acids.

This chain links TRBV29-1 with TRBJ2-7; TRBD2 agrees at 8 bases. Germline-derived CDR1 and CDR2 are SQVTM and ANQGSEA. Trimming cost V 3 bases and J 3 bases; bases outside gene matches: 13. The CDR3 spans 16 residues. CDR3 amino acids: CSVDGAKSGGNYEQYF. The CDR3 DNA is TGCAGCGTTGATGGGGCCAAGTCGGGAGGGAACTACGAGCAGTACTTC.

V gene TRBV7-2 combines with J gene TRBJ1-2, with D hard to call. In germline, CDR1 is SGHTA, CDR2 FQGNSA. V was clipped by 5 bases and J by 2 bases, with 9 bases between them. The CDR3 extends over 13 amino acids. The CDR3 protein is CASSVSENYGYTF. In DNA form, the CDR3 reads TGTGCCAGCAGCGTCAGCGAGAACTATGGCTACACCTTC.

This chain links TRBV19 with TRBJ2-1; TRBD2 agrees at 9 bases. Trimming took 4 bases from V and 2 from J; bases not matched to a gene: 3. Germline CDR1 and CDR2: LNHDA and SQIVND (reference sequence). The CDR3 length is 15 residues. CDR3 sequence reads: CASSKTSGTYNEQFF. CDR3 coding DNA: TGTGCCAGTAGTAAGACTAGCGGCACCTACAATGAGCAGTTCTTC.

The chain is built from TRBV5-1 and TRBJ1-1, with D tentatively TRBD1 (5 bases). Germline V gene data show CDR1 as SGHRS and CDR2 as YFSETQ. With 1 base removed from V and 4 bases from J, the gap between germline ends came to 14 bases. The CDR3 is made up of 15 amino acids. This CDR3 reads CASSLRLGGSTEAFF. CDR3 nucleotides: TGCGCCAGCAGCTTGCGGTTGGGGGGAAGCACTGAAGCTTTCTTT.

This clone came up once. The chain recombines TRBV10-3 with TRBJ2-6; D possibly corresponds to TRBD2 (7 bases). The germline V gene encodes CDR1 ENHRY and CDR2 SYGVKD. The CDR3 spans 17 residues. The V end lost 7 bases, the J end lost 0 bases, and 16 bases lay between the germline ends. CDR3 DNA sequence: TGTGCCATCACCACGGGGGGCCGGAGCTCTGGGGCCAACGTCCTGACTTTC. Amino acids: CAITTGGRSSGANVLTF.

V usage is TRBV7-3 and J usage is TRBJ2-7; the D is unclear. This CDR3 is built from 14 residues. CDR1 is SGHTA, CDR2 FQGTGA, per germline. Trimming pared 5 bases from V and 1 base from J, leaving 12 bases between. Here the CDR3 reads CASSLDASSYEQYF. The CDR3 bases are TGTGCCAGCAGCCTAGACGCCAGTTCCTACGAGCAGTACTTC.

In DNA, the CDR3 is TGTGCCAGCAGCGAAAGCGGGGCCTCGGGGAATGAGCAGTTCTTC. This encodes CASSESGASGNEQFF. This chain links TRBV9 with TRBJ2-1; 7 positions match TRBD2. In germline, CDR1 is SGDLS, CDR2 YYNGEE. The CDR3 runs 15 residues. V shed 3 bases, J shed 7 bases, and the junction held 10 bases outside the gene matches.

The V and J genes are TRBV15 and TRBJ2-2; TRBD1 aligns across 7 bases. The CDR3 sequence is 17 residues long. From germline, CDR1 is LNHNV and CDR2 YYDKDF (reference sequence). V dropped 2 bases and J dropped 7; count of bases not matched to a gene: 13. CDR3: CATSRPRQGRSDGELFF. DNA for the CDR3: TGTGCCACCAGCAGACCTAGACAGGGAAGGAGTGACGGGGAGCTGTTTTTT.

The chain is built from TRBV6-5 and TRBJ1-2; maybe TRBD1 (5 bases). V was clipped by 0 bases and J by 2 bases, with 7 bases between them. Germline values: CDR1 MNHEY, CDR2 SVGAGI. The CDR3 is 14 residues long. The CDR3 DNA is TGTGCCAGCAGTTACTCCCCAGGGAACTATGGCTACACCTTC. This codes for CASSYSPGNYGYTF.

The J gene is TRBJ2-1, the V gene TRBV30; the match to TRBD1 covers 7 bases. This CDR3 has 13 amino acids. Germline lookup yields CDR1 GTSNPN and CDR2 SVGIG (reference sequence). V trimming: 7 bases; J trimming: 0 bases; junction bases outside the gene matches: 3. CDR3 sequence (DNA): TGTGCCTCAGGGGGTCGCTCCTACAATGAGCAGTTCTTC. Translation gives CASGGRSYNEQFF.

The gene calls are TRBV7-9 and TRBJ2-1; 8 positions agree with TRBD2. V shed 2 bases, J shed 1 base, and the junction held 13 bases outside the gene matches. Germline-derived CDR1 and CDR2 are SEHNR and FQNEAQ (reference sequence). CDR3 length: 19 residues. Here the CDR3 reads CASSLPKTQLADSYNEQFF. Written as DNA, the CDR3 is TGTGCCAGCAGCTTACCAAAAACGCAACTAGCGGATTCCTACAATGAGCAGTTCTTC. Full variable domain (remainder filled in from reference TRBV7-9 and TRBJ2-1): DTGVSQNPRHKITKRGQNVTFRCDPISEHNRLYWYRQTLGQGPEFLTYFQNEAQLEKSRLLSDRFSAERPKGSFSTLEIQRTEQGDSAMYLCASSLPKTQLADSYNEQFFGPGTRLTVL.

The chain uses TRBV9 and TRBJ1-4, with D unclear. V lost 0 bases, J lost 8 bases, and 14 bases lay in between. Germline V lookup: CDR1 SGDLS, CDR2 YYNGEE. CDR3 length: 15 residues. CDR3 sequence (DNA): TGTGCCAGCAGCGTAGGACTCGACTCTGGGGAAAAACTGTTTTTT. As protein: CASSVGLDSGEKLFF.

A few counts support this clone. The chain couples TRBV30 to TRBJ1-1; the D gene is possibly TRBD1 (5 bases). The CDR3 totals 14 residues. Germline lookup yields CDR1 GTSNPN and CDR2 SVGIG (reference sequence). The V gene lost 2 bases and the J gene lost 4 bases, with 14 bases spanning the gap. The CDR3: CAWSSQRGGTEAFF. For the CDR3, the DNA is TGTGCCTGGAGTAGCCAACGGGGGGGCACTGAAGCTTTCTTT.

The CDR3 DNA follows: TGTGCCAGTAGTACAGGGGTTGGTAATCAGCCCCAGCATTTT. This encodes CASSTGVGNQPQHF. This chain connects TRBV19 to TRBJ1-5; possible D gene TRBD1, 6 bases. The CDR3 totals 14 residues. Per germline, CDR1 LNHDA and CDR2 SQIVND (reference sequence). V was pared by 4 bases and J by 4 bases, with 11 bases between.

This clone has just a few counts. Other DNA sequences of this sample code for an identical CDR3. The gene calls are TRBV7-3 and TRBJ1-1; D is perhaps TRBD1 (5 bases). The CDR3 is 13 amino acids. In germline, CDR1 is SGHTA, CDR2 FQGTGA. The V and J ends lost 5 bases and 1 base respectively, with 8 bases between them. The CDR3 DNA reads TGTGCCAGCAGCCAAGACAGGAACACTGAAGCTTTCTTT. Its translation is CASSQDRNTEAFF. Together with reference TRBV7-3 and TRBJ1-1, the CDR3 gives the full variable domain: GAGVSQTPSNKVTEKGKYVELRCDPISGHTALYWYRQSLGQGPEFLIYFQGTGAADDSGLPNDRFFAVRPEGSVSTLKIQRTERGDSAVYLCASSQDRNTEAFFGQGTRLTVV.

This chain uses TRBV9 with TRBJ2-7, with 8 positions matching TRBD1. CDR3 length: 14 amino acids. The germline V gene has CDR1 SGDLS and CDR2 YYNGEE. The ends lost 3 bases at V and 3 bases at J; junction bases unmatched: 5. The CDR3 bases are TGTGCCAGCAGCGCCCGGACAGGGAGCTACGAGCAGTACTTC. It specifies CASSARTGSYEQYF.

The gene calls are TRBV6-6 and TRBJ2-1; a weak D match, TRBD2 (7 bases). The germline CDR1 and CDR2 sequences are MNHNY and SVGAGI (reference sequence). The CDR3 has 14 amino acids. Trimming took 9 bases from V and 6 from J, leaving 18 bases between them. The CDR3 nucleotides are TGTGCCAGTGGGAGGGGGGCTTTACCCAATGAGCAGTTCTTC. Translating it yields CASGRGALPNEQFF.

This chain links TRBV4-3 with TRBJ2-1; TRBD2 aligns across 13 bases. CDR1 and CDR2 (germline): LGHNA, YSLEER. The trim removed 5 bases at V and 4 bases at J, leaving 2 bases unmatched. The CDR3 spans 15 residues. CDR3 region: CASSELAGGYNEQFF. The CDR3 DNA sequence: TGCGCCAGCAGCGAACTAGCGGGGGGGTACAATGAGCAGTTCTTC.